Described below is a single TCR beta chain sequence and its context. The antigen remains undetermined. This sample was included in a study of glioma-infiltrating T cells. Regarding the study as a whole: CDR3 overlap between tissue and blood was very small. Tissue-blood divergence was below expectation in non-neoplastic patients, above in gliomas.

The iRepertoire nested amplicon-rescue multiplex PCR amplified TCR alpha and beta CDR3s from RNA. For one-step reverse transcription and amplification, about 85-400 ng of tissue mRNA or PBMC total RNA was used. Via MiXCR, TCRdb re-called the multiplex PCR reads, giving one row per CDR3 protein. Here the sample spans some 90,000 distinct CDR3 sequences, roughly 40% being singletons. Germline assignment: CDR1 SGHKS and CDR2 YYEKEE (reference sequence). With 0 bases removed from V and 5 bases from J, the gap between germline ends came to 14 bases. The CDR3 sequence is 15 residues long. Sequencing was carried out using glioma tissue, nonneoplastic brain tissue, or PBMCs (not recorded which). This chain joins TRBV5-5 and TRBJ2-5; TRBD1 is a possible D gene (5 bases). The TCR sequence derives from a human donor with low-grade glioma or glioblastoma, undergoing nonglioma brain surgery, or in good health (not recorded which). The CDR3 is CASSLVDSLRETQYF. DNA for the CDR3: TGTGCCAGCAGCTTGGTCGACAGCTTGAGGGAGACCCAGTACTTC.